This TCR beta chain was sequenced in a study of response to subunit inactivated influenza vaccine. Study-wide points: Authors suggested few new T cells are recruited by each seasonal influenza vaccination.

Germline CDR1 is DFQATT and CDR2 is SNEGSKA (reference sequence). The CDR3 spans 14 residues. V trimming: 2 bases; J trimming: 8 bases; junction bases outside the gene matches: 8. For this clonotype: Its antigen remains unknown.

TCRdb ran MiXCR on the RT-PCR reads and lists one entry per CDR3 protein. The sample lists hundreds of thousands of distinct CDR3 sequences, around 25% occurring once. The clonotype comes from a man aged 45-60 years who received an inactivated influenza vaccine. Sequencing was performed on CD4+ T cells sorted from PBMCs, taken about 5 days after vaccination. The chain has TRBV20-1 and TRBJ2-1; 8 nucleotides match TRBD2. The CDR3 spells CSARPGTSLDEQFF. For the CDR3, the DNA is TGCAGTGCTAGACCCGGGACTAGTTTGGATGAGCAGTTCTTC.